This paragraph reports one T cell receptor (beta chain). The antigen is unknown. Mismatch with germline at one junction end may stem from a read error. This entry is derived from a study of T-cell reconstitution after alpha-beta-depleted transplantation in children. Notes on the study in general: Some patients' high day-60 TCRbeta diversity was attributed to recipient cells surviving conditioning. Reportedly, only several hundred clones from non-depleted graft cells drove alpha-beta T-cell counts at about two months. By one year post-transplant, T-cell counts and diversity largely arose from T cells that were newly produced.

The germline V gene has CDR1 SGHRS and CDR2 YFSETQ. The CDR3 has 18 residues. Unique molecular identifiers were used to barcode this TCRbeta library. A single record per CDR3 protein comes from TCRdb applying MiXCR to the PCR reads. The data contain fewer than 1 million distinct CDR3 sequences, approximately 15% of them singletons. The chain links TRBV5-1 to TRBJ2-1; D gene ambiguous. The specimen comprised PBMCs, mostly from graft donor cells, sampled 360 days after TCRalphabeta/CD19-depleted stem cell transplant. This TCR was sampled from a male patient between 10 and 17 years old who had a stem cell transplant for acute lymphoblastic leukemia, so the T cells may come from the graft donor. The CDR3 DNA sequence: TGCGCCAGCAGCTTGGCGATGGTGGGGATAAGCTCCTACAATGAGCGGTTCTTC. Its translation is CASSLAMVGISSYNERFF.